This T cell receptor beta chain was recovered during a study of naive and memory T cell subsets. Study-wide points: Especially in CD8 cells, naive repertoires contained a few larger clonotypes, possibly CD45RA-re-expressing memory cells. Diversity fell and Gini index rose from naive through CM, EM, EMRA. Naive and memory subsets had different power law exponents for TCR abundance.

Both TRBC1 and TRBC2 were covered by a beta constant-region primer of two equimolar oligonucleotides. Ligated cDNA was amplified by four rounds of PCR with nested alpha and beta constant-region primers and SP2. TCRdb reanalysed the UMI-ligation and nested PCR reads using MiXCR and keeps one entry per CDR3 protein. The data hold tens of thousands of distinct CDR3 sequences, with around 9% observed a single time. From germline, CDR1 is LGHNA and CDR2 YSLEER. V was cut by 1 base and J by 9 bases, with 27 bases left in between. The CDR3 sequence is 18 residues long. Cells stained for CD3, CD4, CD8, CD45RA and CD27 were sorted into four subsets. In this sample, this clonotype turned up a few times. The antigen is unknown.

The specimen was naive CD8+ T cells from blood. The chain combines TRBV4-3 with TRBJ2-5, with D tentatively TRBD1 or TRBD2 (7 bases each). The receptor comes from a human donor in good health. In DNA, the CDR3 is TGCGCCAGCAGCCAAGCAGACAGGGAGGGGCTTTTTGGGTTGGCCCAGTACTTC. Amino acid sequence: CASSQADREGLFGLAQYF.